A selection of T cell receptor beta chains follows, all from one sample in a study of blood T cell repertoires in COVID-19. TCRdb keeps only in-frame clones here, not all; method: immunoSEQ multiplex PCR. The data hold under 85,000 clones, with roughly 82% observed a single time. Sequencing was done on a sample of peripheral blood. The source of these receptors is a human donor in a cohort sampled during active COVID-19. The CDR3 runs from the conserved cysteine through the conserved F or W. Each record gives: V gene, clone size, J gene, CDR3 protein. Clone size is shown for a subset of rows, as once, few, many or a class of expanded clone.

v_gene: TRBV7-8; abundance: NA; j_gene: TRBJ1-4; CDR3aa: CASSREGLFNEKLFF
v_gene: TRBV2; abundance: NA; j_gene: TRBJ1-5; CDR3aa: CASSGVQSNQPQHF
v_gene: TRBV6-4; abundance: NA; j_gene: TRBJ2-3; CDR3aa: CASSTGGANTDTQYF
v_gene: TRBV4-2; abundance: NA; j_gene: TRBJ2-3; CDR3aa: CASSQQTSGVSTDTQYF
v_gene: TRBV18; abundance: NA; j_gene: TRBJ2-7; CDR3aa: CASSSSYEQYF
v_gene: TRBV13; abundance: NA; j_gene: TRBJ2-7; CDR3aa: CASSPGTPPDEQYF
v_gene: TRBV7-9; abundance: NA; j_gene: TRBJ1-2; CDR3aa: CASSPGTQNYGYTF
v_gene: TRBV19; abundance: NA; j_gene: TRBJ1-5; CDR3aa: CASSIGGAGGNQPQHF
v_gene: TRBV9; abundance: few; j_gene: TRBJ2-3; CDR3aa: CASSAGTSGGAGDTQYF
v_gene: TRBV18; abundance: once; j_gene: TRBJ1-1; CDR3aa: CASSPGPGGDTEAFF
v_gene: TRBV19; abundance: NA; j_gene: TRBJ1-1; CDR3aa: CASSRDRALNTEAFF
v_gene: TRBV6-5; abundance: NA; j_gene: TRBJ2-2; CDR3aa: CASRWTGRAGELFF
v_gene: TRBV19; abundance: NA; j_gene: TRBJ1-2; CDR3aa: CASRTGVDGYTF
v_gene: TRBV7-6; abundance: NA; j_gene: TRBJ1-1; CDR3aa: CASSPEPQGPRSTEAFF
v_gene: TRBV19; abundance: NA; j_gene: TRBJ2-3; CDR3aa: CASSIRRGGANHADTQYF
v_gene: TRBV27; abundance: NA; j_gene: TRBJ1-2; CDR3aa: CASSSAGTGNGYTF
v_gene: TRBV11-1; abundance: NA; j_gene: TRBJ2-7; CDR3aa: CASSSIYEQYF
v_gene: TRBV27; abundance: NA; j_gene: TRBJ1-2; CDR3aa: CATRRDRNYGYTF
v_gene: TRBV6-5; abundance: NA; j_gene: TRBJ2-3; CDR3aa: CATILTDTQYF
v_gene: TRBV7-9; abundance: NA; j_gene: TRBJ1-4; CDR3aa: CAGKTGSNEKLFF
v_gene: TRBV11-1; abundance: NA; j_gene: TRBJ1-5; CDR3aa: CASSPTGGSNQPQHF
v_gene: TRBV10-3; abundance: NA; j_gene: TRBJ2-5; CDR3aa: CAISEPVGAGVGETQYF
v_gene: TRBV6-5; abundance: NA; j_gene: TRBJ2-7; CDR3aa: CASNPSKGSPYEQYF